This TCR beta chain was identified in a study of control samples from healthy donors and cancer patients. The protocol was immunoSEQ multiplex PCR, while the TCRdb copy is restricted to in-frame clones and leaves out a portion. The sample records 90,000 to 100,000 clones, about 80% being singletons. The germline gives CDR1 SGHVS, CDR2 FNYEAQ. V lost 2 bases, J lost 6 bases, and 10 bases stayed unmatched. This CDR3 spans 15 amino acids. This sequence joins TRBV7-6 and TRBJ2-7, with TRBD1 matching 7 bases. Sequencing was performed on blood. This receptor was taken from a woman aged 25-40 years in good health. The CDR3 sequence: CASSLTEGADSEQYF. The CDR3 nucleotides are TGTGCCAGCAGCTTAACCGAGGGGGCAGATAGCGAGCAGTACTTC. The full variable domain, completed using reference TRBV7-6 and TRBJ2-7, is GAGVSQSPRYKVTKRGQDVALRCDPISGHVSLYWYRQALGQGPEFLTYFNYEAQQDKSGLPNDRFSAERPEGSISTLTIQRTEQRDSAMYRCASSLTEGADSEQYFGPGTRLTVT.